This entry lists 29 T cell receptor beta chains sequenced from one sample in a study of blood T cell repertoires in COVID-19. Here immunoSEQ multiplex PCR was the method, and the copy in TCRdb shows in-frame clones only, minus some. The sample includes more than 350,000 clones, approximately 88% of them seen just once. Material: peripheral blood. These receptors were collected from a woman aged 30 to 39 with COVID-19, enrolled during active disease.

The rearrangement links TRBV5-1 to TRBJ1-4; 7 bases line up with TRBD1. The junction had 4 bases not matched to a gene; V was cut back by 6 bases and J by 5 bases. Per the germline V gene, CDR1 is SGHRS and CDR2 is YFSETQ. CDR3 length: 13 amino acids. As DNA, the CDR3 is TGCGCCAGCACCTCAGGGGGGAATGAAAAACTGTTTTTT. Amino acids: CASTSGGNEKLFF.

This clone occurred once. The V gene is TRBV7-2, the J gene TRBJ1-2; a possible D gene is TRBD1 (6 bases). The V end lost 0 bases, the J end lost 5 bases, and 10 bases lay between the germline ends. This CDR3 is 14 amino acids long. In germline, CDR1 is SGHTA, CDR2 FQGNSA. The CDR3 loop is CASSLATGSYGYTF. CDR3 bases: TGTGCCAGCAGCTTAGCGACAGGATCTTATGGCTACACCTTC.

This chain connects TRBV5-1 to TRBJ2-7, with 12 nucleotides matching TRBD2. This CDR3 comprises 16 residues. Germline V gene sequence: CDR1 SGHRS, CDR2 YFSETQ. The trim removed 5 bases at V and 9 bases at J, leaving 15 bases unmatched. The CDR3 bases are TGCGCCAGCAGTGCAGGGCCGGGACTAGCGGGTCATGGGCAGTACTTC. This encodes CASSAGPGLAGHGQYF.

The CDR3 is CASSLEEVGNTEAFF. CDR3 sequence (DNA): TGTGCCAGCAGCTTAGAGGAGGTAGGGAACACTGAAGCTTTCTTT. The chain links TRBV7-6 to TRBJ1-1; unclear D gene. Trimming took 1 base from V and 1 from J, leaving 10 bases between them. Germline CDR1 is SGHVS and CDR2 is FNYEAQ. The CDR3 sequence is 15 residues long.

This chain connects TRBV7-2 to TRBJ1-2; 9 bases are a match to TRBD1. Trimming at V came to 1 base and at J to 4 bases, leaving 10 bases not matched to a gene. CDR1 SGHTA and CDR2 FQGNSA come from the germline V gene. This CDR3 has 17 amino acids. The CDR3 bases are TGTGCCAGCAGCTTAGGGGGACAGGGAGATGCCATCTATGGCTACACCTTC. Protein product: CASSLGGQGDAIYGYTF.

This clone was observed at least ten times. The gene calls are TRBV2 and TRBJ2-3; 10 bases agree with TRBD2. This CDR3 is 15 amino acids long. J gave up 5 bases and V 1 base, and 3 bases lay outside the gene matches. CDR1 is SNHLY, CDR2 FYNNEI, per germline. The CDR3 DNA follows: TGTGCCAGCAGTGAAGAGGCTAGCGGGGGAGATACGCAGTATTTT. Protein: CASSEEASGGDTQYF.

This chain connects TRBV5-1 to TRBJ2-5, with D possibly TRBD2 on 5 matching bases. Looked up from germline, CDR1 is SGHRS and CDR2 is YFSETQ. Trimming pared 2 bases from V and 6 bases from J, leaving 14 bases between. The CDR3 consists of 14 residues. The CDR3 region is CASSFFRGGKTQYF. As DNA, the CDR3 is TGCGCCAGCAGCTTTTTCCGGGGTGGGAAGACCCAGTACTTC.

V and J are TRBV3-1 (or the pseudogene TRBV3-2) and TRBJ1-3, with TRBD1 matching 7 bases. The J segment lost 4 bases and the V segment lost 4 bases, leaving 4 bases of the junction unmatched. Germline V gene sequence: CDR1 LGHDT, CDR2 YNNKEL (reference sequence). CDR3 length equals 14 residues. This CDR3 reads CASSLSGGGNTIYF. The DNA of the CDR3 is TGTGCCAGCAGCCTATCAGGGGGAGGAAACACCATATATTTT.

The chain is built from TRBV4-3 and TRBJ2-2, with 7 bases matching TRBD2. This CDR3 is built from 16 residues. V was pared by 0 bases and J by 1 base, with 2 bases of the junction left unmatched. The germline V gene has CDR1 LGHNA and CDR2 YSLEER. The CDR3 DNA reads TGCGCCAGCAGCCAAGAGGGAGGGGAGAACACCGGGGAGCTGTTTTTT. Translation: CASSQEGGENTGELFF.

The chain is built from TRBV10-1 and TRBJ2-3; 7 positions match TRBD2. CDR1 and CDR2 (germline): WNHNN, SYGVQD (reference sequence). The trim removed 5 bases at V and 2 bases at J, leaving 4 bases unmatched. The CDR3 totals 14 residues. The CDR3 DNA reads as TGCGCCAGCAGTAAACGGGACTACACAGATACGCAGTATTTT. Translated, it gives CASSKRDYTDTQYF.

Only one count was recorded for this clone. The chain's CDR3 is CATSRDLVEGTEAFF. CDR3 coding DNA: TGTGCCACCAGCAGAGATTTGGTGGAGGGCACTGAAGCTTTCTTT. This chain uses TRBV15 with TRBJ1-1, with no clear D. CDR1 is LNHNV and CDR2 is YYDKDF in the germline V gene (reference sequence). The V end lost 0 bases, the J end lost 4 bases, and 12 bases lay between the germline ends. The CDR3 runs to 15 residues. Supplemented by reference TRBV15 and TRBJ1-1, the full variable domain reads DAMVIQNPRYQVTQFGKPVTLSCSQTLNHNVMYWYQQKSSQAPKLLFHYYDKDFNNEADTPDNFQSRRPNTSFCFLDIRSPGLGDTAMYLCATSRDLVEGTEAFFGQGTRLTVV.

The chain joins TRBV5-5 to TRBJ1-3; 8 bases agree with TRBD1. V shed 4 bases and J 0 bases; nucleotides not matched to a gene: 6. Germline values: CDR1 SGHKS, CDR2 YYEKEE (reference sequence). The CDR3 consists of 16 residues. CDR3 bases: TGTGCCAGCAGCAGGGCGGGACAGGCCTCTGGAAACACCATATATTTT. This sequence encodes CASSRAGQASGNTIYF.

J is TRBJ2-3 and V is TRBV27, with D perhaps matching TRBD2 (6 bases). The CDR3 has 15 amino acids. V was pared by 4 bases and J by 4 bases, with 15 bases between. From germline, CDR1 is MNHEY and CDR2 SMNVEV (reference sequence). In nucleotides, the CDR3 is TGTGCCAGCAGTTGGGGGAGACTAGTCTCAGATACGCAGTATTTT. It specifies CASSWGRLVSDTQYF.

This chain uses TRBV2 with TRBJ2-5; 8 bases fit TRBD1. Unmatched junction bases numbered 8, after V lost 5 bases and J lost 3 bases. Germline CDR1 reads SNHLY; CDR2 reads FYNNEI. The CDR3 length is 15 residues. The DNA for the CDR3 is TGTGCCAGCAGTACCTTCAGGGGGCGGGAAGAGACCCAGTACTTC. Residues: CASSTFRGREETQYF.

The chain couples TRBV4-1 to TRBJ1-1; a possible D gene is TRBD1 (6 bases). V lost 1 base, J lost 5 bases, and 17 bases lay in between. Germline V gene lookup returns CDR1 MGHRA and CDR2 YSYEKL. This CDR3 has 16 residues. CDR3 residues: CASSQGKPGVGTEAFF. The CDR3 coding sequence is TGCGCCAGCAGCCAAGGGAAGCCAGGGGTCGGGACTGAAGCTTTCTTT.

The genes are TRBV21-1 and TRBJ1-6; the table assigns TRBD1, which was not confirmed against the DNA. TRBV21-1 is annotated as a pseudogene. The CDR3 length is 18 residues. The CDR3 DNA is TGTGCCAGCAGCAAAGAAGGCAGGACACCCGGTCATAATTCACCCCTCCACTTT. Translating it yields CASSKEGRTPGHNSPLHF.

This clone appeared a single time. CDR3 in amino acids: CASSPGTSTLLGEAFF. The DNA for the CDR3 is TGTGCCAGCTCCCCCGGGACTTCTACCCTCCTCGGTGAAGCTTTCTTT. The chain carries TRBV18 and TRBJ1-1; D is perhaps TRBD1 (5 bases). V was clipped by 6 bases and J by 7 bases, with 24 bases between them. CDR3 length: 16 amino acids. Germline-derived CDR1 and CDR2 are KGHSH and LQKENI.

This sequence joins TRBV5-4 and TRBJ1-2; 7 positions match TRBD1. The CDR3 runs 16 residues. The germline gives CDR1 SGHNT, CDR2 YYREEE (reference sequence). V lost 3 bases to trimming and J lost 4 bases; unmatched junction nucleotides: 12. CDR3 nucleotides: TGTGCCAGCAGCTCAGAAGGCCGGACAGGAGTCTATGGCTACACCTTC. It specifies CASSSEGRTGVYGYTF.

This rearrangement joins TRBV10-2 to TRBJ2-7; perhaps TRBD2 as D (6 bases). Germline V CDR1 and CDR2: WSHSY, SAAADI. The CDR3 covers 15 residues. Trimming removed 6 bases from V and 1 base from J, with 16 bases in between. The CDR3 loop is CASRREAGRSYEQYF. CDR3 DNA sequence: TGCGCCAGCAGGAGGGAGGCAGGGAGGTCCTACGAGCAGTACTTC.

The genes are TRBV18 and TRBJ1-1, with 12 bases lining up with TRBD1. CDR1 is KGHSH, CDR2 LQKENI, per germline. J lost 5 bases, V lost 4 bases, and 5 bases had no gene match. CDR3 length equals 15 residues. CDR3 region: CASSQGTGGETEAFF. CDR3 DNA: TGTGCCAGCTCACAAGGGACAGGGGGCGAGACTGAAGCTTTCTTT.

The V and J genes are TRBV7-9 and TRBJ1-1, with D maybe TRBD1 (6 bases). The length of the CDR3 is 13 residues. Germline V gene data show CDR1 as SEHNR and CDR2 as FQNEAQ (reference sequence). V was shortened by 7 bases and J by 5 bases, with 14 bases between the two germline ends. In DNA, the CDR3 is TGTGCCAGCACCCTCACAAGGGGGACTGAAGCTTTCTTT. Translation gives CASTLTRGTEAFF. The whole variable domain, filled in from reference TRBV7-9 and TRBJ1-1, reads DTGVSQNPRHKITKRGQNVTFRCDPISEHNRLYWYRQTLGQGPEFLTYFQNEAQLEKSRLLSDRFSAERPKGSFSTLEIQRTEQGDSAMYLCASTLTRGTEAFFGQGTRLTVV.

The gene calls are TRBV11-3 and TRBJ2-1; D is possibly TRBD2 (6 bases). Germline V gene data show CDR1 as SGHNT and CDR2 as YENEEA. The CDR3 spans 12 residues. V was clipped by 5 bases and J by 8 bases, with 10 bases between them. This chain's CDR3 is CASSPGGYEQFF. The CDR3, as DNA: TGTGCCAGCAGCCCCGGAGGGTATGAGCAGTTCTTC.

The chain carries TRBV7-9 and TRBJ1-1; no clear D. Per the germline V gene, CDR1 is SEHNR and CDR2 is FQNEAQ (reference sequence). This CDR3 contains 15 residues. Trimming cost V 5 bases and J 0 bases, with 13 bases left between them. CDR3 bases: TGTGCCAGCAGCCTCTCTAGAGGGATGAACACTGAAGCTTTCTTT. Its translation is CASSLSRGMNTEAFF.

CDR3 protein: CASSLGLAGAPKQFF. The CDR3, as DNA: TGTGCCAGCAGCCTGGGACTAGCGGGAGCACCCAAGCAGTTCTTC. J is TRBJ2-1 and V is TRBV5-8; the match to TRBD2 covers 14 bases. Germline assignment: CDR1 SGHTS and CDR2 YDEGEE. The CDR3 sequence is 15 residues long. The J segment lost 11 bases and the V segment lost 4 bases, leaving 8 bases of the junction unmatched.

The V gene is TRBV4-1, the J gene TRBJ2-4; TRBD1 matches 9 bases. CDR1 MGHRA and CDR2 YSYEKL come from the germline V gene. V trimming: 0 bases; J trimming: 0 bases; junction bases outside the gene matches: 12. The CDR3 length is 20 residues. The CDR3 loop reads CASSQDSAWDRARAKNIQYF. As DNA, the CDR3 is TGCGCCAGCAGCCAAGATAGTGCCTGGGACAGGGCAAGAGCCAAAAACATTCAGTACTTC.

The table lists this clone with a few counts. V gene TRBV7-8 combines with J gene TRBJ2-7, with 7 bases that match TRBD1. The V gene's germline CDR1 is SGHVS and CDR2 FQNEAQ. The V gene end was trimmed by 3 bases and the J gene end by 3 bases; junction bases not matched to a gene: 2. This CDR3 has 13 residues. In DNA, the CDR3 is TGTGCCAGCAGCTTGACAGGGAACTACGAGCAGTACGTC. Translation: CASSLTGNYEQYV.

CDR3 in amino acids: CASSVLSTGGGGYGYTF. The CDR3 coding sequence is TGTGCCAGCAGCGTACTTTCGACAGGGGGCGGGGGCTATGGCTACACCTTC. The rearrangement uses TRBV2 and TRBJ1-2; TRBD1 matches 10 bases. The V gene end was trimmed by 6 bases and the J gene end by 4 bases; junction bases not matched to a gene: 14. Germline CDR1 is SNHLY and CDR2 is FYNNEI. The CDR3 totals 17 residues. Full variable domain (remainder filled in from reference TRBV2 and TRBJ1-2): EPEVTQTPSHQVTQMGQEVILRCVPISNHLYFYWYRQILGQKVEFLVSFYNNEISEKSEIFDDQFSVERPDGSNFTLKIRSTKLEDSAMYFCASSVLSTGGGGYGYTFGSGTRLTVV.

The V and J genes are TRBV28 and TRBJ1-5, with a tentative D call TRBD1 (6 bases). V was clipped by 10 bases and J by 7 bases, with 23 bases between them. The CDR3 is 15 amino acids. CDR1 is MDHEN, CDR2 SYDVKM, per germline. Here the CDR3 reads CATRGASHRGQPQHF. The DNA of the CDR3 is TGTGCCACCCGGGGGGCCTCTCATCGGGGGCAGCCCCAGCATTTT. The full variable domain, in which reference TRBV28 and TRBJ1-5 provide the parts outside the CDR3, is DVKVTQSSRYLVKRTGEKVFLECVQDMDHENMFWYRQDPGLGLRLIYFSYDVKMKEKGDIPEGYSVSREKKERFSLILESASTNQTSMYLCATRGASHRGQPQHFGDGTRLSIL.

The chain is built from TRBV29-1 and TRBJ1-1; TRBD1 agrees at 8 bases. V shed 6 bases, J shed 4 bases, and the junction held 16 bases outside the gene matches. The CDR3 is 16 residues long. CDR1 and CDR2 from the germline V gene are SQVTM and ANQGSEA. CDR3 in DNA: TGCAGCGTGGACCTAGCCTTTGACAGGGGTGGCACTGAAGCTTTCTTT. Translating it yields CSVDLAFDRGGTEAFF. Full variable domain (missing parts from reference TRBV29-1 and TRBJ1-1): SAVISQKPSRDICQRGTSLTIQCQVDSQVTMMFWYRQQPGQSLTLIATANQGSEATYESGFVIDKFPISRPNLTFSTLTVSNMSPEDSSIYLCSVDLAFDRGGTEAFFGQGTRLTVV.